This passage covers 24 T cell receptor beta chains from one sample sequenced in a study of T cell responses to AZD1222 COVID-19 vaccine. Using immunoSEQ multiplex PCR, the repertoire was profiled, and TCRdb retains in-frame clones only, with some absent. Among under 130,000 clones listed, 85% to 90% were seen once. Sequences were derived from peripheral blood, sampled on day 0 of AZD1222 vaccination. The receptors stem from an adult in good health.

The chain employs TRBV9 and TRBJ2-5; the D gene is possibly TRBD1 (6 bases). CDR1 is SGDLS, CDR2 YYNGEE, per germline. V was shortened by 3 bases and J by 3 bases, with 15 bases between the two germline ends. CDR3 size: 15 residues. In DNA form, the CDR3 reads TGTGCCAGCAGCGCCCTAGGACAGACCAAAGAGACCCAGTACTTC. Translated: CASSALGQTKETQYF.

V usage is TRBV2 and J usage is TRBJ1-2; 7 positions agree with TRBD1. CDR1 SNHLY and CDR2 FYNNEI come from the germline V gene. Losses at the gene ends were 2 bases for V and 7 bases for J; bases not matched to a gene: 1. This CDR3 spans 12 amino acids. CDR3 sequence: CASSEWDSGYTF. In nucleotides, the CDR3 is TGTGCCAGCAGTGAATGGGACAGTGGCTACACCTTC.

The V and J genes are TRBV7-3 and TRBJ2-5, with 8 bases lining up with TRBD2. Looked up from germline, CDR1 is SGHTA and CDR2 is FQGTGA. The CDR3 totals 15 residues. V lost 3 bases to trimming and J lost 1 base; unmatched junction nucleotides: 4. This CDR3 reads CASSFGSGTQETQYF. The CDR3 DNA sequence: TGTGCCAGCAGCTTCGGTAGCGGGACCCAAGAGACCCAGTACTTC.

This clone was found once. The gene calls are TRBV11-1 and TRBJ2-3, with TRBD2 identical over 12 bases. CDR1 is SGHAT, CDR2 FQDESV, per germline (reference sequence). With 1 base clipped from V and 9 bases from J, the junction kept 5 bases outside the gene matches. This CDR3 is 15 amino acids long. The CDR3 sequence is CASSLGLAGGLTQYF. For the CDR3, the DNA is TGTGCCAGCAGCTTAGGGCTAGCGGGAGGGTTGACGCAGTATTTT.

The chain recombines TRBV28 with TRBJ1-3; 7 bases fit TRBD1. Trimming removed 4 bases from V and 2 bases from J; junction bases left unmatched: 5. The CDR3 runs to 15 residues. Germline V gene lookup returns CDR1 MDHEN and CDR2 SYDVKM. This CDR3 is CASSSPGTAGNTIYF. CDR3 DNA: TGTGCCAGCAGTTCCCCCGGGACAGCTGGAAACACCATATATTTT. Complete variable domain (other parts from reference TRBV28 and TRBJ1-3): DVKVTQSSRYLVKRTGEKVFLECVQDMDHENMFWYRQDPGLGLRLIYFSYDVKMKEKGDIPEGYSVSREKKERFSLILESASTNQTSMYLCASSSPGTAGNTIYFGEGSWLTVV.

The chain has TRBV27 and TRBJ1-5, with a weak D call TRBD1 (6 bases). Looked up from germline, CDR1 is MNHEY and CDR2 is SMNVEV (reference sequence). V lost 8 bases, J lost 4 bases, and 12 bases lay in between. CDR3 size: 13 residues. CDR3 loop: CASSGQPNQPQHF. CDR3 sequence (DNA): TGTGCCAGCTCAGGACAGCCAAATCAGCCCCAGCATTTT.

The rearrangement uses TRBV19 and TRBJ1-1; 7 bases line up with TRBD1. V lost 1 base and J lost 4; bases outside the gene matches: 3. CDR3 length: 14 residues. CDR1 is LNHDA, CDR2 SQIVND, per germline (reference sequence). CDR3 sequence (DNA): TGTGCCAGTAGTATAGGAGGGGGCGTCACTGAAGCTTTCTTT. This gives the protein CASSIGGGVTEAFF.

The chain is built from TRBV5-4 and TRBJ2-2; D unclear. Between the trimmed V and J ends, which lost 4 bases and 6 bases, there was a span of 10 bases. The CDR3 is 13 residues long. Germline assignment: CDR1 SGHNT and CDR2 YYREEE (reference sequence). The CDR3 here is CASSPPRPGELFF. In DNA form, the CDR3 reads TGTGCCAGCAGCCCCCCTAGGCCCGGGGAGCTGTTTTTT.

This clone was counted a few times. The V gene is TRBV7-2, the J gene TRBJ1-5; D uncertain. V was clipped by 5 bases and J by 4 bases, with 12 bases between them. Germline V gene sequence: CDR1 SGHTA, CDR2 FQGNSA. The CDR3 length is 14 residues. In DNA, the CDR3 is TGTGCCAGCAGCCCCCGGACGGTTAATCAGCCCCAGCATTTT. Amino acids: CASSPRTVNQPQHF. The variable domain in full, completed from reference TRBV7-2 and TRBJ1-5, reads GAGVSQSPSNKVTEKGKDVELRCDPISGHTALYWYRQSLGQGLEFLIYFQGNSAPDKSGLPSDRFSAERTGGSVSTLTIQRTQQEDSAVYLCASSPRTVNQPQHFGDGTRLSIL.

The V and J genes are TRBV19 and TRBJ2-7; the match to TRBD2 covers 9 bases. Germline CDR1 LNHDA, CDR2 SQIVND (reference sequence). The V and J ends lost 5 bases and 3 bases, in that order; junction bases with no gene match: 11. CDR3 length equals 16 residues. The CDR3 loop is CASSPRRGSGSYEQYF. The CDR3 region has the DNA TGTGCCAGTAGTCCACGCCGTGGTAGCGGGAGCTACGAGCAGTACTTC.

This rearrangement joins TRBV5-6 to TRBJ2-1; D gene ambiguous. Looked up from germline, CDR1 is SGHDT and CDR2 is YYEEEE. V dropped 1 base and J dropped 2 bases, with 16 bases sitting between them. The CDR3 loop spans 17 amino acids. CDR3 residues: CASSLKPGGLTYNEQFF. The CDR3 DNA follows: TGTGCCAGCAGCTTGAAACCCGGCGGCCTTACCTACAATGAGCAGTTCTTC.

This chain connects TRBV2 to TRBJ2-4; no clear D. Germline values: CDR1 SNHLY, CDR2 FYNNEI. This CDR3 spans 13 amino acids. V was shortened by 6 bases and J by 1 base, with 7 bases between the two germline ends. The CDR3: CASRGWAKNIQYF. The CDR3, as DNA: TGTGCCAGCAGGGGCTGGGCCAAAAACATTCAGTACTTC.

The DNA of the CDR3 is TGTGCCAGCAGCGCGGAGGGGTGGAATTCACCCCTCCACTTT. Amino acid sequence: CASSAEGWNSPLHF. This chain uses TRBV3-1 (or the pseudogene TRBV3-2) with TRBJ1-6, with TRBD1 as a possible D gene (5 bases). V was cut by 5 bases and J by 7 bases, with 12 bases left in between. The CDR3 has 14 residues. CDR1 and CDR2 (germline): LGHDT, YNNKEL (reference sequence).

DNA for the CDR3: TGTGCCAGCAGCCAAGTGGAGATGGGGGGATTTGGCTCTGGGGCCAACGTCCTGACTTTC. This gives the protein CASSQVEMGGFGSGANVLTF. The chain uses TRBV3-1 (or the pseudogene TRBV3-2) and TRBJ2-6; tentative D call: TRBD2 (6 bases). Trimming left V 1 base short and J 0 bases short, with 19 bases between. The CDR3 spans 20 residues. Looked up from germline, CDR1 is LGHDT and CDR2 is YNNKEL (reference sequence).

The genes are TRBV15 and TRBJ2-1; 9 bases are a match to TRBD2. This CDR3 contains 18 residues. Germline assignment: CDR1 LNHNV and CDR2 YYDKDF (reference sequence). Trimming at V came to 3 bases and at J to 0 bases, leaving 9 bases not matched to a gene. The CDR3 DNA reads TGTGCCACCAGCAGGACCAGGACTAGCGCAAGCTCCTACAATGAGCAGTTCTTC. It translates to CATSRTRTSASSYNEQFF.

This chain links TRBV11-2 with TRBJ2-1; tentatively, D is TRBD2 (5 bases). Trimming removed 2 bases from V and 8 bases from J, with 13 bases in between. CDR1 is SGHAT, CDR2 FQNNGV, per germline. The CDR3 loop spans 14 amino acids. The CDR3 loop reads CASSLRRLADEQFF. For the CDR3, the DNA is TGTGCCAGCAGCTTACGGCGGCTAGCAGATGAGCAGTTCTTC. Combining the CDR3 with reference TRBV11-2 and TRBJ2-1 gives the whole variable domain EAGVAQSPRYKIIEKRQSVAFWCNPISGHATLYWYQQILGQGPKLLIQFQNNGVVDDSQLPKDRFSAERLKGVDSTLKIQPAKLEDSAVYLCASSLRRLADEQFFGPGTRLTVL.

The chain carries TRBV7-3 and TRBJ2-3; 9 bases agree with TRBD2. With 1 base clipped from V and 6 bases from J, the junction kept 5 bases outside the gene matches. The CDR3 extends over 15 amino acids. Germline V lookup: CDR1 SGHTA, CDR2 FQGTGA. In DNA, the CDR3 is TGTGCCAGCAGCTTAAGGCTAGCGGGATTGGATACGCAGTATTTT. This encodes CASSLRLAGLDTQYF.

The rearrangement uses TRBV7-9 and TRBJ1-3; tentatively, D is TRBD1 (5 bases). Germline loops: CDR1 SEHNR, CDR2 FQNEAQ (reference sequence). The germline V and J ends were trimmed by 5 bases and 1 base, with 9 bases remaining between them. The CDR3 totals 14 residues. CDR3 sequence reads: CASSPRVSGNTIYF. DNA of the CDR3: TGTGCCAGCAGCCCCAGGGTATCTGGAAACACCATATATTTT.

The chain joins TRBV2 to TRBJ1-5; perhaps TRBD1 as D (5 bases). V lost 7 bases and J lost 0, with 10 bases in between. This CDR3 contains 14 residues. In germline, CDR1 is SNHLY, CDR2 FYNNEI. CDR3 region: CASTVGHSNQPQHF. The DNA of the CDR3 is TGTGCCAGCACGGTCGGACATAGCAATCAGCCCCAGCATTTT.

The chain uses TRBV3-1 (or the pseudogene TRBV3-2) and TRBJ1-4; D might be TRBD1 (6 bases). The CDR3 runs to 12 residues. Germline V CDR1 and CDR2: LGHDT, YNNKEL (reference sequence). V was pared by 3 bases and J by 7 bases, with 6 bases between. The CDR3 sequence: CASSHRGEKLFF. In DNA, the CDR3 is TGTGCCAGCAGCCACAGGGGTGAAAAACTGTTTTTT.

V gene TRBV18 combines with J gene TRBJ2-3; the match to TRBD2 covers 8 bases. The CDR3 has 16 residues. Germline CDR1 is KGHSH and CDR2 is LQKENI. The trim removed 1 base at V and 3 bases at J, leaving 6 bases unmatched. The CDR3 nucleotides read TGTGCCAGCTCACCACGAGGCGGGAGGAATACAGATACGCAGTATTTT. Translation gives CASSPRGGRNTDTQYF.

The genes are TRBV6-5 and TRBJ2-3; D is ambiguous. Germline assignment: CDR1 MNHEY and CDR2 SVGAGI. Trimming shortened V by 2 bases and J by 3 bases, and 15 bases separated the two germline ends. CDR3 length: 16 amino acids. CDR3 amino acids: CASSYRRFGTTDTQYF. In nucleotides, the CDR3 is TGTGCCAGCAGTTACCGCCGGTTTGGCACGACAGATACGCAGTATTTT.

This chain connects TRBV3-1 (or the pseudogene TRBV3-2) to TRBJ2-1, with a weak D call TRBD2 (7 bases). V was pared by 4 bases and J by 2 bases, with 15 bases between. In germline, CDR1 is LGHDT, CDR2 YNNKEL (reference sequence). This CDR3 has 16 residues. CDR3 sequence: CASSRGGIGPYNEQFF. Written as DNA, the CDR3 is TGTGCCAGCAGCCGGGGGGGCATAGGTCCCTACAATGAGCAGTTCTTC.

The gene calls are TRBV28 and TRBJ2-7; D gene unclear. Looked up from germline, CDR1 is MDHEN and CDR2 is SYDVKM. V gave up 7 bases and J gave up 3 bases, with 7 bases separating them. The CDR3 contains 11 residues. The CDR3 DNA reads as TGTGCCAGCAACTCCAACTACGAGCAGTACTTC. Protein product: CASNSNYEQYF.